A selection of T cell receptor beta chains follows, all from one sample in a study of shared clonotypes between healthy human individuals. Sequenced by immunoSEQ multiplex PCR; TCRdb stores in-frame clones only, minus some. Of about 2 million clones listed, over 85% are singletons. The sequencing sample was made of naive CD8+ T cells sorted from blood. Receptor source: a man aged 18 to 30 in good health. Each CDR3 is given with its conserved first and last residue. D genes are given only for firm matches. Clone size is given for some rows only: seen once, a few or many times, or a class if the clone is expanded.

len,j_gene,abundance,d_gene,v_gene,CDR3aa,CDR3nt
12,TRBJ2-7,-,TRBD1,TRBV11-2,CASNRGLYEQYF,TGTGCCAGCAACAGGGGGCTCTACGAGCAGTACTTC
15,TRBJ2-5,-,TRBD2,TRBV7-6,CASSFNRGGLETQYF,TGTGCCAGCAGCTTTAACCGCGGGGGATTAGAGACCCAGTACTTC
14,TRBJ2-7,-,TRBD1,TRBV10-3,CAISPGQGAYEQYF,TGTGCCATCAGCCCGGGACAGGGCGCCTACGAGCAGTACTTC
15,TRBJ2-7,-,-,TRBV28,CASSPSRTASYEQYF,TGTGCCAGCAGTCCTTCACGGACAGCTTCCTACGAGCAGTACTTC
14,TRBJ2-3,-,-,TRBV15,CATSRGQATDTQYF,TGTGCCACCAGCAGAGGACAGGCCACAGATACGCAGTATTTT
16,TRBJ2-4,-,-,TRBV2,CASTPGGEGEGNIQYF,TGTGCCAGCACCCCAGGGGGGGAGGGCGAGGGAAACATTCAGTACTTC
13,TRBJ1-1,-,TRBD1,TRBV19,CASSWTGGTEAFF,TGTGCCAGTAGCTGGACAGGGGGCACTGAAGCTTTCTTT
13,TRBJ1-1,once,-,TRBV7-9,CASSLAPTDEAFF,TGTGCCAGCAGCTTAGCTCCGACTGATGAAGCTTTCTTT
14,TRBJ2-1,-,-,TRBV15,CATSKDSSYNEQFF,TGTGCCACCAGCAAGGACAGCTCCTACAATGAGCAGTTCTTC
15,TRBJ1-5,-,-,TRBV4-1,CASSQEQRGHQPQHF,TGCGCCAGCAGCCAAGAACAAAGGGGCCATCAGCCCCAGCATTTT
13,TRBJ2-3,-,-,TRBV7-9,CASSLALTDTQYF,TGTGCCAGCAGCTTAGCGCTAACGGATACGCAGTATTTT
15,TRBJ2-7,-,TRBD2,TRBV7-8,CASSTGGDPDWEQYF,TGTGCCAGCAGCACCGGGGGGGACCCGGATTGGGAGCAGTACTTC
11,TRBJ1-4,few,-,TRBV5-6,CASSFNEKLFF,TGTGCCAGCAGCTTCAATGAAAAACTGTTTTTT
15,TRBJ1-1,-,TRBD1,TRBV6-5,CASSYSLDRGTEAFF,TGTGCCAGCAGTTACTCGCTCGACAGGGGAACTGAAGCTTTCTTT
15,TRBJ1-2,-,-,TRBV7-3,CASSLTLGAPDGYTF,TGTGCCAGCAGCTTAACCTTGGGGGCCCCCGATGGCTACACCTTC
15,TRBJ1-2,-,-,TRBV4-1,CASSPTRQAGLGYTF,TGCGCCAGCAGCCCTACCCGACAGGCTGGTTTAGGCTACACCTTC
14,TRBJ1-2,-,-,TRBV6-5,CASSYGGRNYGYTF,TGTGCCAGCAGTTACGGCGGCAGGAACTATGGCTACACCTTC
12,TRBJ2-7,-,TRBD1,TRBV30,CAWRDRAYEQYF,TGTGCCTGGCGGGACAGGGCTTACGAGCAGTACTTC
13,TRBJ1-1,-,TRBD1,TRBV6-4,CASRTGPNTEAFF,TGTGCCAGCCGGACAGGGCCGAACACTGAAGCTTTCTTT
15,TRBJ1-6,-,-,TRBV10-3,CAISEGLLEDSPLHF,TGTGCCATCAGTGAGGGCCTCTTGGAGGATTCACCCCTCCACTTT
17,TRBJ2-2,-,-,TRBV4-1,CASSPKLGVERAGELFF,TGCGCCAGCAGCCCCAAGTTGGGGGTCGAAAGAGCCGGGGAGCTGTTTTTT
14,TRBJ2-7,-,TRBD2,TRBV27,CASSLSRGGYEQYF,TGTGCCAGCAGCCTCTCGCGGGGGGGATACGAGCAGTACTTC
12,TRBJ2-1,-,-,TRBV10-1,CASSEGNNEQFF,TGCGCCAGCAGTGAGGGGAACAATGAGCAGTTCTTC
15,TRBJ2-3,-,-,TRBV2,CASSDPTGSTDTQYF,TGTGCCAGCAGTGATCCCACAGGGTCCACAGATACGCAGTATTTT
17,TRBJ2-1,once,-,TRBV7-9,CASSPSSNRALGNEQFF,TGTGCCAGCAGCCCTTCTTCGAACAGGGCGCTCGGCAATGAGCAGTTCTTC
17,TRBJ2-3,-,TRBD2,TRBV27,CASSPQAETSGVDTQYF,TGTGCCAGCAGTCCCCAGGCCGAGACTAGCGGGGTAGATACGCAGTATTTT
13,TRBJ2-7,-,TRBD1,TRBV19,CASSPGQIHEQYF,TGTGCCAGTAGTCCGGGACAGATCCACGAGCAGTACTTC
15,TRBJ1-1,-,-,TRBV7-9,CASSLSQGSGTEAFF,TGTGCCAGCAGCCTTTCACAGGGTTCGGGCACTGAAGCTTTCTTT
13,TRBJ2-1,once,TRBD2,TRBV28,CASSSGTSDEQFF,TGTGCCAGCAGTTCCGGGACTAGCGATGAGCAGTTCTTC
14,TRBJ2-1,once,-,TRBV7-9,CASSLILGYNEQFF,TGTGCCAGCAGCCTAATACTAGGTTACAATGAGCAGTTCTTC
14,TRBJ1-1,-,-,TRBV4-1,CASSQEGGWTEAFF,TGCGCCAGCAGCCAAGAAGGGGGTTGGACTGAAGCTTTCTTT
15,TRBJ2-4,-,-,TRBV6-1,CASSEWKGRGGIQYF,TGTGCCAGCAGTGAATGGAAGGGGCGAGGCGGCATTCAGTACTTC
19,TRBJ2-2,-,TRBD2,TRBV29-1,CSVEDLPTGAGVVTGELFF,TGCAGCGTTGAAGATCTCCCCACTGGAGCGGGAGTTGTCACCGGGGAGCTGTTTTTT
12,TRBJ1-1,-,-,TRBV7-2,CASSPGRLEAFF,TGTGCCAGCAGCCCGGGGCGCCTTGAAGCTTTCTTT
14,TRBJ1-5,-,-,TRBV4-1,CASSQDRTLQPQHF,TGCGCCAGCAGCCAAGATAGGACCTTACAGCCCCAGCATTTT
17,TRBJ1-6,-,-,TRBV15,CATSDMVVSSYNSPLHF,TGTGCCACCAGCGATATGGTTGTGAGCTCCTATAATTCACCCCTCCACTTT
14,TRBJ2-7,-,-,TRBV10-2,CASSEAGTWSEQYF,TGCGCCAGCAGTGAGGCAGGGACTTGGAGCGAGCAGTACTTC
14,TRBJ1-4,-,-,TRBV28,CASRPDSTNEKLFF,TGTGCCAGCAGACCCGATTCAACTAATGAAAAACTGTTTTTT
16,TRBJ1-2,once,TRBD1,TRBV7-2,CASSLGGTGWNYGYTF,TGTGCCAGCAGCTTAGGGGGGACAGGGTGGAACTATGGCTACACCTTC
16,TRBJ2-2,-,-,TRBV11-2,CASSPAETVNTGELFF,TGTGCCAGCAGCCCCGCCGAGACAGTGAACACCGGGGAGCTGTTTTTT
14,TRBJ2-7,-,TRBD1,TRBV6-5,CASSWGQGYYEQYF,TGTGCCAGCAGTTGGGGACAGGGATATTACGAGCAGTACTTC
14,TRBJ1-1,-,-,TRBV6-5,CASSLREGNTEAFF,TGTGCCAGCAGTTTAAGGGAAGGGAACACTGAAGCTTTCTTT
19,TRBJ2-2,-,TRBD2,TRBV10-3,CAISTMTSGGPLNTGELFF,TGTGCCATCAGTACTATGACTAGCGGGGGCCCTCTCAACACCGGGGAGCTGTTTTTT
15,TRBJ2-7,-,TRBD1,TRBV6-5,CASSYSDRGPYEQYF,TGTGCCAGCAGTTACTCGGACAGGGGGCCCTACGAGCAGTACTTC
17,TRBJ1-6,few,TRBD1,TRBV4-1,CASSQWNWDSANSPLHF,TGCGCCAGCAGCCAATGGAACTGGGACAGTGCTAATTCACCCCTCCACTTT
16,TRBJ2-7,-,-,TRBV5-4,CASSLALEGRRNEQYF,TGTGCCAGCAGCTTGGCCTTAGAGGGCAGAAGGAACGAGCAGTACTTC
16,TRBJ2-1,-,TRBD2,TRBV10-1,CASSDLEGLGDNEQFF,TGCGCCAGCAGTGATTTGGAGGGACTAGGGGACAATGAGCAGTTCTTC